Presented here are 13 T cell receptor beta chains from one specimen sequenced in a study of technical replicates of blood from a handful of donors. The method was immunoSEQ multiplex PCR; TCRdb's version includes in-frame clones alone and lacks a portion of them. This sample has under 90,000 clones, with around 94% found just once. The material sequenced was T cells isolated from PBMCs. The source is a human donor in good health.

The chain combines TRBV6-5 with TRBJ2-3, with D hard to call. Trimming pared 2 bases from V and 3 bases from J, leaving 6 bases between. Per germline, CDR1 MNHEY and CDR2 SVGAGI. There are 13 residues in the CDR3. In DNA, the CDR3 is TGTGCCAGCAGTTACGTACTGACAGATACGCAGTATTTT. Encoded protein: CASSYVLTDTQYF.

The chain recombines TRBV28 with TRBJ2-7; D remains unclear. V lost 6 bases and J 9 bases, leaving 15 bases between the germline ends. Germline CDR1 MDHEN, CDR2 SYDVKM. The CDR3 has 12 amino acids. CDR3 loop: CASRLGRIGQYF. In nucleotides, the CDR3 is TGTGCCAGCAGGCTAGGCCGTATTGGGCAGTACTTC.

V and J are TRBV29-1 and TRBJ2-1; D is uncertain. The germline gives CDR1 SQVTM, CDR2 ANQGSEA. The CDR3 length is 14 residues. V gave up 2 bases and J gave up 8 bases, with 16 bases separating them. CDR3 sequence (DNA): TGCAGCGTTGAAAAAGACACCCGAGTTGATGAGCAGTTCTTC. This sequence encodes CSVEKDTRVDEQFF.

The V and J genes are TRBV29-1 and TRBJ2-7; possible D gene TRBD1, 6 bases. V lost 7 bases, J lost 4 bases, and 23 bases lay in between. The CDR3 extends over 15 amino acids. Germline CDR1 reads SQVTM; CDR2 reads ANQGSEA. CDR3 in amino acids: CSAADRGGKGYEQYF. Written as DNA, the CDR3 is TGCAGCGCGGCGGATAGAGGGGGAAAGGGATACGAGCAGTACTTC.

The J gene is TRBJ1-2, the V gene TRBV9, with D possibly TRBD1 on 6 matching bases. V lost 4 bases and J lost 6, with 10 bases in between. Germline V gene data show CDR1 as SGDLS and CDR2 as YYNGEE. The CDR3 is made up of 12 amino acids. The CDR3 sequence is CASSSQGHGYTF. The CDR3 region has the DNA TGTGCCAGCAGCTCACAGGGTCATGGCTACACCTTC.

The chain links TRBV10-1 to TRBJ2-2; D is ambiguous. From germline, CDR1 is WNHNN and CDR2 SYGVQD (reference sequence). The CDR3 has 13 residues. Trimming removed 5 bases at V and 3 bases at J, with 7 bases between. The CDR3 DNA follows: TGCGCCAGCAGTTATCGAGACACCGGGGAGCTGTTTTTT. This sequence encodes CASSYRDTGELFF.

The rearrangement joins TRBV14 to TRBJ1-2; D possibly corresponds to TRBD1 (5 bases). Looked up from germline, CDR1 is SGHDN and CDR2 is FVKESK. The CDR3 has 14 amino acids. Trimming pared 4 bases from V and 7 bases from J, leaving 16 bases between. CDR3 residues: CASSPASRVAGYTF. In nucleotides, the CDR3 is TGTGCCAGCAGCCCGGCCTCCAGGGTGGCTGGCTACACCTTC.

CDR3 sequence reads: CATSRTGANTEAFF. The CDR3 DNA follows: TGTGCCACCTCCCGGACAGGGGCTAACACTGAAGCTTTCTTT. The chain combines TRBV15 with TRBJ1-1; 9 bases match TRBD1. This CDR3 has 14 residues. V lost 8 bases to trimming and J lost 2 bases; unmatched junction nucleotides: 6. CDR1 and CDR2 from the germline V gene are LNHNV and YYDKDF (reference sequence).

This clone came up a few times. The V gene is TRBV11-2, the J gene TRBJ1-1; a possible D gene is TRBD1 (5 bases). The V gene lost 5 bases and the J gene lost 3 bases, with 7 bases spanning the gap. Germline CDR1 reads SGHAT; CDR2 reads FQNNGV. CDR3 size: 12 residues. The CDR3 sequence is CASSPRDTEAFF. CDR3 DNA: TGTGCCAGCAGCCCCAGGGACACTGAAGCTTTCTTT.

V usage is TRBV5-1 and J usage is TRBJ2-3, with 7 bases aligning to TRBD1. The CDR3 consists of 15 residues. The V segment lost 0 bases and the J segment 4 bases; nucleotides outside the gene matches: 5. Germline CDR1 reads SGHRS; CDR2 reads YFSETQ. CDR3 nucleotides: TGCGCCAGCAGCTTGGATGTAGGGGGCGCAGATACGCAGTATTTT. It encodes CASSLDVGGADTQYF. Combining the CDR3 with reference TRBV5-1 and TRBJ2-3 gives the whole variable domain KAGVTQTPRYLIKTRGQQVTLSCSPISGHRSVSWYQQTPGQGLQFLFEYFSETQRNKGNFPGRFSGRQFSNSRSEMNVSTLELGDSALYLCASSLDVGGADTQYFGPGTRLTVL.

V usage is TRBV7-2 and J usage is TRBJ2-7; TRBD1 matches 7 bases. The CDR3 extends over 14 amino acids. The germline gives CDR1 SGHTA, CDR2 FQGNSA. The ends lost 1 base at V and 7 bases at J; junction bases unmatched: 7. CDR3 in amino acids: CASSLDRGPFEQYF. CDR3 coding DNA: TGTGCCAGCAGCTTAGACAGGGGTCCGTTTGAGCAGTACTTC.

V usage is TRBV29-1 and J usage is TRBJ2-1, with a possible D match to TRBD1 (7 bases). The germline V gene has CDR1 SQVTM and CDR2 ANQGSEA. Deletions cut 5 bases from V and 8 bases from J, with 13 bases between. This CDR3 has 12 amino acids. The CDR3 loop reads CSVLIRGDEQFF. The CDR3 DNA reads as TGCAGCGTTCTGATCAGGGGGGATGAGCAGTTCTTC.

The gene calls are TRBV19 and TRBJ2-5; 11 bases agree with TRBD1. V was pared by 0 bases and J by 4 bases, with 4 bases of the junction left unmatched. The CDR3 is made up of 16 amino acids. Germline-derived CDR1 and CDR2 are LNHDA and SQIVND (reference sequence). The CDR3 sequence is CASSIDGQGALETQYF. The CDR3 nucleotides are TGTGCCAGTAGTATAGACGGACAGGGGGCTTTAGAGACCCAGTACTTC.